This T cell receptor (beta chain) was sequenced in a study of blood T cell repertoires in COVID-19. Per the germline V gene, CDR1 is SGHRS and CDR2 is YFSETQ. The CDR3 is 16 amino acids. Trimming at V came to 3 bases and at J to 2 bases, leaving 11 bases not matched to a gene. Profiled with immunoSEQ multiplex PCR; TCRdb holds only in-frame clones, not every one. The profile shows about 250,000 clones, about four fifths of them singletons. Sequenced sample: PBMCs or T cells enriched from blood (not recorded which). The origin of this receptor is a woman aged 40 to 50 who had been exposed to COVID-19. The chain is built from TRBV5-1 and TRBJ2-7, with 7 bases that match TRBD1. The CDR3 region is CASSSPGQESTYEQYF. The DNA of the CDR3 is TGCGCCAGCAGCTCCCCTGGACAGGAGAGCACCTACGAGCAGTACTTC. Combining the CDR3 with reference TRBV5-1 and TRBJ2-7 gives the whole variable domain KAGVTQTPRYLIKTRGQQVTLSCSPISGHRSVSWYQQTPGQGLQFLFEYFSETQRNKGNFPGRFSGRQFSNSRSEMNVSTLELGDSALYLCASSSPGQESTYEQYFGPGTRLTVT.